The 30 T cell receptor beta chains given below trace back to one sample, sequenced in a study of blood T cells in healthy people across ages. A second about 6 to 11 cycle PCR used barcoded and J-beta primers. Each CDR3 protein gets one entry after TCRdb re-called the 5' RACE reads with MiXCR. In the table there are around 1.1 million distinct CDR3 sequences, 30% to 40% of which are singletons. Source material: blood. The receptors come from a man between 18 and 29 years old in good health.

This clonotype appeared a few times. This may come from a read error, since a much larger clone is one base off. The V and J genes are TRBV7-9 and TRBJ1-2; 7 bases map to TRBD1. Germline V gene sequence: CDR1 SEHNR, CDR2 FQNEAQ (reference sequence). J lost 3 bases, V lost 4 bases, and 2 bases had no gene match. This CDR3 region has 13 residues. Here the CDR3 DNA reads TGTGCCAGCAGCTCCGACAGGGACTATGGCTACACCTTC. This sequence encodes CASSSDRDYGYTF. Using reference TRBV7-9 and TRBJ1-2 for the parts outside the CDR3, the full variable domain is DTGVSQNPRHKITKRGQNVTFRCDPISEHNRLYWYRQTLGQGPEFLTYFQNEAQLEKSRLLSDRFSAERPKGSFSTLEIQRTEQGDSAMYLCASSSDRDYGYTFGSGTRLTVV.

This clonotype was seen more than once but under ten times. The chain combines TRBV5-4 with TRBJ2-7; D might be TRBD1 (6 bases). This CDR3 comprises 15 residues. V was pared by 4 bases and J by 2 bases, with 16 bases between. Per the germline V gene, CDR1 is SGHNT and CDR2 is YYREEE (reference sequence). CDR3 loop: CASSGDTLFPYEQYF. The CDR3 nucleotides are TGTGCCAGCAGCGGGGACACCCTTTTCCCCTACGAGCAGTACTTC.

This chain joins TRBV12-3 or TRBV12-4 and TRBJ2-2; D remains unclear. This CDR3 is 16 amino acids long. V dropped 2 bases and J dropped 7 bases, with 17 bases sitting between them. The CDR3 nucleotides read TGTGCCAGCAGTTTAAGTGTCGCTAGTGGGGTCGGGGAGCTGTTTTTT. Protein sequence: CASSLSVASGVGELFF.

The chain employs TRBV20-1 and TRBJ2-5, with a possible D match to TRBD2 (5 bases). The germline V and J ends were trimmed by 1 base and 9 bases, with 15 bases remaining between them. The CDR3 runs to 13 residues. Per the germline V gene, CDR1 is DFQATT and CDR2 is SNEGSKA (reference sequence). CDR3 DNA sequence: TGCAGTGCTAGAGGTCCCGGGGTTGAGTCCCAGTACTTC. Protein sequence: CSARGPGVESQYF.

The chain recombines TRBV7-3 with TRBJ1-5, with D hard to call. This CDR3 region has 16 residues. Germline assignment: CDR1 SGHTA and CDR2 FQGTGA. V was clipped by 5 bases and J by 2 bases, with 16 bases between them. The CDR3 DNA follows: TGTGCCAGCAGCGCAGACGCCGGAGGTGGCAATCAGCCCCAGCATTTT. As protein: CASSADAGGGNQPQHF. Full variable domain (outside the CDR3, taken from reference TRBV7-3 and TRBJ1-5): GAGVSQTPSNKVTEKGKYVELRCDPISGHTALYWYRQSLGQGPEFLIYFQGTGAADDSGLPNDRFFAVRPEGSVSTLKIQRTERGDSAVYLCASSADAGGGNQPQHFGDGTRLSIL.

V is TRBV7-9 and J is TRBJ1-2; the D gene is possibly TRBD1 (5 bases). Germline lookup yields CDR1 SEHNR and CDR2 FQNEAQ (reference sequence). Trimming cost V 4 bases and J 3 bases, with 12 bases left between them. The CDR3 runs 14 residues. This chain's CDR3 is CASSSTDRDYGYTF. In DNA, the CDR3 is TGTGCCAGCAGCTCCACCGACAGAGACTATGGCTACACCTTC.

In this sample, this clonotype turned up a few times. This chain connects TRBV11-2 to TRBJ1-1; TRBD1 matches at 11 bases. Per the germline V gene, CDR1 is SGHAT and CDR2 is FQNNGV. The CDR3 length is 13 residues. Trimming cost V 4 bases and J 9 bases; bases outside gene matches: 4. The CDR3 here is CASSSRDRGKAFF. The CDR3 DNA is TGTGCCAGCAGCTCGCGGGACAGGGGGAAAGCTTTCTTT.

V and J are TRBV5-1 and TRBJ2-3; 7 bases fit TRBD1. J was trimmed by 4 bases and V by 0 bases; bases with no gene match: 8. The germline CDR1 and CDR2 sequences are SGHRS and YFSETQ. The CDR3 has 16 residues. The CDR3 DNA sequence: TGCGCCAGCAGCTTGGAGGGTCAGGGGGTCCCAGATACGCAGTATTTT. Translating it yields CASSLEGQGVPDTQYF.

This clonotype was seen more than once but under ten times. The chain combines TRBV13 with TRBJ2-1, with 11 bases aligning to TRBD1. Per germline, CDR1 PRHDT and CDR2 FYEKMQ (reference sequence). J lost 10 bases, V lost 7 bases, and 9 bases had no gene match. The CDR3 runs to 14 residues. The chain's CDR3 is CASTKRTGGREQFF. Here the CDR3 DNA reads TGTGCCAGCACCAAAAGGACAGGGGGCCGCGAGCAGTTCTTC.

In DNA form, the CDR3 reads TGTGCCAGCAGTAAGCGTGGCGGGGGGGTCTCAGATACGCAGTATTTT. Protein sequence: CASSKRGGGVSDTQYF. The V gene is TRBV6-1, the J gene TRBJ2-3; 9 nucleotides align to TRBD2. This CDR3 spans 16 amino acids. Germline V gene data show CDR1 as MNHNS and CDR2 as SASEGT. The trim removed 5 bases at V and 4 bases at J, leaving 10 bases unmatched.

The rearrangement uses TRBV5-6 and TRBJ1-1; tentative D call: TRBD1 (5 bases). V was pared by 2 bases and J by 4 bases, with 21 bases between. This CDR3 has 17 amino acids. CDR1 SGHDT and CDR2 YYEEEE come from the germline V gene. This CDR3 is CASSFRRTAGIGTEAFF. CDR3 bases: TGTGCCAGCAGCTTCAGACGGACGGCAGGGATAGGCACTGAAGCTTTCTTT.

Only a few counts were recorded for this clonotype. The rearrangement uses TRBV5-1 and TRBJ2-3; TRBD2 agrees at 11 bases. This CDR3 has 18 amino acids. CDR1 is SGHRS, CDR2 YFSETQ, per germline. J was trimmed by 0 bases and V by 5 bases; bases with no gene match: 11. The CDR3 reads CASSGRTSGGHSTDTQYF. The DNA of the CDR3 is TGCGCCAGCAGTGGTAGAACTAGCGGGGGACATAGCACAGATACGCAGTATTTT.

In its sample, this clonotype was seen a few times. V is TRBV20-1 and J is TRBJ2-5, with a tentative D call TRBD1 (5 bases). CDR3 length equals 13 residues. From germline, CDR1 is DFQATT and CDR2 SNEGSKA (reference sequence). V was pared by 4 bases and J by 2 bases, with 11 bases between. CDR3 sequence reads: CSAKGQGQETQYF. CDR3 DNA sequence: TGCAGTGCTAAGGGGCAGGGACAAGAGACCCAGTACTTC.

This clonotype was seen only a few times. The J gene is TRBJ2-7, the V gene TRBV6-1; TRBD2 might be the D (7 bases). The V gene lost 2 bases and the J gene lost 2 bases, with 16 bases spanning the gap. This CDR3 spans 16 amino acids. CDR1 and CDR2 (germline): MNHNS, SASEGT. The CDR3 sequence: CASSEPRGDIAYEQYF. The CDR3 DNA is TGTGCCAGCAGTGAACCCCGGGGGGACATAGCCTACGAGCAGTACTTC.

The chain employs TRBV20-1 and TRBJ2-1; TRBD2 matches at 9 bases. The DNA end is more similar to TRBJ2-7, so the J call may be wrong. This CDR3 contains 16 residues. Germline CDR1 DFQATT, CDR2 SNEGSKA (reference sequence). The CDR3 spells CSARGLQRGAYNEQYF. CDR3 sequence (DNA): TGCAGTGCTAGAGGCCTCCAGCGGGGGGCTTACAATGAGCAGTACTTC.

The V gene is TRBV20-1, the J gene TRBJ1-2; TRBD1 matches 8 bases. Germline V CDR1 and CDR2: DFQATT, SNEGSKA (reference sequence). The CDR3 has 13 residues. Trimming took 6 bases from V and 8 from J; bases not matched to a gene: 11. The CDR3 protein is CSAKSGTGRGYTF. In nucleotides, the CDR3 is TGCAGTGCAAAATCCGGGACAGGAAGAGGCTACACCTTC.

This clonotype has a single count. Possible read error: a much larger clone is one base away. This chain links TRBV13 with TRBJ2-3, with D perhaps matching TRBD2 (6 bases). Per germline, CDR1 PRHDT and CDR2 FYEKMQ (reference sequence). This CDR3 region has 12 residues. This chain's CDR3 is CVSSLGRREQYF. For the CDR3, the DNA is TGTGTCAGCAGCTTAGGTCGGAGGGAGCAGTATTTT.

V gene TRBV12-3 or TRBV12-4 combines with J gene TRBJ1-2; 9 nucleotides line up with TRBD1. The V and J ends lost 7 bases and 7 bases, in that order; junction bases with no gene match: 10. The CDR3 length is 14 residues. The CDR3 bases are TGTGCCAGCACCCCCTGGACAGGGGAATTTGGCTACACCTTC. Protein: CASTPWTGEFGYTF.

This clonotype has only a few counts. This chain links TRBV2 with TRBJ1-2, with no clear D. Germline V lookup: CDR1 SNHLY, CDR2 FYNNEI. The CDR3 has 15 amino acids. The V gene lost 4 bases and the J gene lost 1 base, with 13 bases spanning the gap. The CDR3 DNA follows: TGTGCCAGCAGTGGTTCCACGGGCCGTAACTATGGCTACACCTTC. Amino acid sequence: CASSGSTGRNYGYTF. Full variable domain (rest looked up from reference TRBV2 and TRBJ1-2): EPEVTQTPSHQVTQMGQEVILRCVPISNHLYFYWYRQILGQKVEFLVSFYNNEISEKSEIFDDQFSVERPDGSNFTLKIRSTKLEDSAMYFCASSGSTGRNYGYTFGSGTRLTVV.

V gene TRBV20-1 combines with J gene TRBJ1-2; perhaps TRBD1 as D (6 bases). Germline CDR1 and CDR2: DFQATT and SNEGSKA (reference sequence). V dropped 7 bases and J dropped 6 bases, with 15 bases sitting between them. The CDR3 is 12 residues long. CDR3 sequence: CSDRYSGDGYTF. The CDR3, as DNA: TGCAGTGACCGCTATTCAGGGGATGGCTACACCTTC.

The chain combines TRBV28 with TRBJ2-3; tentative D call: TRBD2 (6 bases). CDR3 size: 18 residues. Trimming stripped 5 bases from V and 1 base from J, with 22 bases between. Germline CDR1 reads MDHEN; CDR2 reads SYDVKM. The CDR3 reads CASSGSGLRKRGTDTQYF. CDR3 nucleotides: TGTGCCAGCAGTGGCAGCGGGCTCCGCAAGAGGGGCACAGATACGCAGTATTTT.

The V and J genes are TRBV10-3 and TRBJ1-6; 10 positions agree with TRBD1. The junction had 3 bases not matched to a gene; V was cut back by 3 bases and J by 4 bases. CDR3 length equals 16 residues. Germline assignment: CDR1 ENHRY and CDR2 SYGVKD. The CDR3 loop is CAISDAGQGYNSPLHF. CDR3 nucleotide sequence: TGTGCCATCAGTGACGCGGGACAGGGGTATAATTCACCCCTCCACTTT.

The chain uses TRBV11-1 and TRBJ2-3, with D perhaps matching TRBD1 (5 bases). Germline V gene data show CDR1 as SGHAT and CDR2 as FQDESV (reference sequence). The CDR3 loop spans 18 amino acids. V dropped 4 bases and J dropped 0 bases, with 20 bases sitting between them. The CDR3 region is CASSSPARQSPSTDTQYF. CDR3 nucleotide sequence: TGTGCCAGCAGCTCCCCGGCTCGACAGAGCCCTAGCACAGATACGCAGTATTTT.

This clonotype was detected only a few times. The chain employs TRBV7-8 and TRBJ2-1; TRBD2 matches at 10 bases. CDR3 length equals 17 residues. Germline CDR1 and CDR2: SGHVS and FQNEAQ. Trimming cost V 2 bases and J 2 bases; bases outside gene matches: 6. CDR3 nucleotides: TGTGCCAGCAGCTTATTTCAGCGGGGGGGCACCTACAATGAGCAGTTCTTC. It specifies CASSLFQRGGTYNEQFF.

The chain carries TRBV15 and TRBJ2-2, with TRBD1 matching over 7 bases. This CDR3 is built from 17 residues. V shed 0 bases and J 4 bases; nucleotides not matched to a gene: 8. CDR1 is LNHNV, CDR2 YYDKDF, per germline (reference sequence). CDR3 amino acids: CATSRDKGDSGTGELFF. In nucleotides, the CDR3 is TGTGCCACCAGCAGAGATAAGGGGGACAGTGGCACCGGGGAGCTGTTTTTT.

CDR3 in DNA: TGTGCCAGCTCATTTCGGACAGGGGAATTGAACACTGAAGCTTTCTTT. Translation: CASSFRTGELNTEAFF. The gene calls are TRBV18 and TRBJ1-1; the match to TRBD1 covers 9 bases. CDR1 and CDR2 (germline): KGHSH, LQKENI. The CDR3 is 16 amino acids. V lost 5 bases to trimming and J lost 0 bases; unmatched junction nucleotides: 7.

This clonotype has more than one count but fewer than ten. The gene calls are TRBV20-1 and TRBJ2-5, with TRBD1 matching over 10 bases. The length of the CDR3 is 15 residues. J was trimmed by 2 bases and V by 5 bases; bases with no gene match: 8. Per the germline V gene, CDR1 is DFQATT and CDR2 is SNEGSKA (reference sequence). The CDR3 sequence: CSAHLGTGEQETQYF. Written as DNA, the CDR3 is TGCAGTGCTCACCTCGGGACAGGGGAGCAAGAGACCCAGTACTTC.

A word on this clonotype: Mismatch with germline at one junction end may stem from a read error. The V call is TRBV7-2, the J call TRBJ1-2; TRBD1 might be the D (5 bases). The CDR3 is 13 residues long. Germline CDR1 reads SGHTA; CDR2 reads FQGNSA. The CDR3 DNA follows: TGTGCCCGCAGCCGCCGGGACTTGTATGGCTACACCTTC. Translating gives CARSRRDLYGYTF.

The chain couples TRBV6-1 to TRBJ2-5, with D unclear. Per germline, CDR1 MNHNS and CDR2 SASEGT. The CDR3 spans 13 residues. Trimming left V 6 bases short and J 2 bases short, with 10 bases between. The CDR3 sequence is CASRNGPQETQYF. CDR3 DNA: TGTGCCAGCAGGAACGGGCCTCAAGAGACCCAGTACTTC.

This clonotype was recorded a few times. This sequence joins TRBV7-2 and TRBJ1-1; TRBD1 agrees at 8 bases. V was clipped by 2 bases and J by 4 bases; unmatched bases: 6. This CDR3 comprises 15 residues. Germline CDR1 reads SGHTA; CDR2 reads FQGNSA. The CDR3 region has the DNA TGTGCCAGCAGCTTAATGACAGGGGATACCACTGAAGCTTTCTTT. Encoded protein: CASSLMTGDTTEAFF.